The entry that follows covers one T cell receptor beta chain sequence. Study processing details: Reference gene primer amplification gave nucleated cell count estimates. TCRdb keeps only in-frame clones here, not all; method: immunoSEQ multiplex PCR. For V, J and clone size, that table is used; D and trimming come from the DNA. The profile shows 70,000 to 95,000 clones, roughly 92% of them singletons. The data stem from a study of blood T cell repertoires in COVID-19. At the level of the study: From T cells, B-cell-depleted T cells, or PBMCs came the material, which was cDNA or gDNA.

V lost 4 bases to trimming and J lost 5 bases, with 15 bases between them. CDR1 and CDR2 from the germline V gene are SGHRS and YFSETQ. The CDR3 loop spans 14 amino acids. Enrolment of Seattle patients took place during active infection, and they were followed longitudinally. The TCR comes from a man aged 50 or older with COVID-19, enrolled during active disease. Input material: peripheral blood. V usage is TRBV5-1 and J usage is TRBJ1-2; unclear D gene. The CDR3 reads CASSPGLAVYGYTF. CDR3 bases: TGCGCCAGCAGCCCTGGACTCGCAGTGTATGGCTACACCTTC.